This T cell receptor beta chain was found in a study of T-cell reconstitution after alpha-beta-depleted transplantation in children. A library of TCRbeta sequences, prepared with unique molecular identifiers, was generated. In TCRdb, the PCR reads were re-called with MiXCR into one record per CDR3 protein. The sample lists about 610,000 distinct CDR3 sequences, about 10% occurring once. The clonotype comes from a human donor who donated a stem cell graft to a child with acute myeloid leukemia. The input for sequencing was PBMCs from the stem cell graft donor, taken from the stem cell graft.

The chain's CDR3 is CSVETHTFQYF. DNA for the CDR3: TGCAGCGTTGAAACGCACACATTTCAGTACTTC. The chain employs TRBV29-1 and TRBJ2-4; D gene ambiguous. The V end lost 2 bases, the J end lost 11 bases, and 10 bases lay between the germline ends. The CDR3 is 11 residues long. CDR1 and CDR2 (germline): SQVTM, ANQGSEA.